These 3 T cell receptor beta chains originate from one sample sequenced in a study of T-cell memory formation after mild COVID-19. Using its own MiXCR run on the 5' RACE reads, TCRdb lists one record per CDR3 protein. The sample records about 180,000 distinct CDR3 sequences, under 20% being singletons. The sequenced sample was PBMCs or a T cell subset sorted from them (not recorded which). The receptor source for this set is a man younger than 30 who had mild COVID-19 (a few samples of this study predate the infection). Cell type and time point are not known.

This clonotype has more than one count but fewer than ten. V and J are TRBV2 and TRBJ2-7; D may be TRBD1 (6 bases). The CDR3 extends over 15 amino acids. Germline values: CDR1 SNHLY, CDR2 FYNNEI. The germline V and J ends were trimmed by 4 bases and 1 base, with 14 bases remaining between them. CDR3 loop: CASSGIQGISYEQYF. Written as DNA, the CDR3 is TGTGCCAGCAGTGGGATCCAGGGGATTTCCTACGAGCAGTACTTC.

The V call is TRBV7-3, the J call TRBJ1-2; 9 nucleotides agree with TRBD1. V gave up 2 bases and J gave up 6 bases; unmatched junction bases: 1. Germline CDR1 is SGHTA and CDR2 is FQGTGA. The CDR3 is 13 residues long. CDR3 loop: CASSLRTGDGYTF. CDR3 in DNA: TGTGCCAGCAGCTTACGGACAGGGGATGGCTACACCTTC.

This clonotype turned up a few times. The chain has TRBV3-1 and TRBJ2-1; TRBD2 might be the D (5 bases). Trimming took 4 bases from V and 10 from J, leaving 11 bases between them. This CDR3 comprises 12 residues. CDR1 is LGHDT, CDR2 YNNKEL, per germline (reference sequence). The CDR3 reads CASSLVEGEQFF. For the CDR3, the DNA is TGTGCCAGCAGCCTCGTTGAGGGAGAGCAGTTCTTC.